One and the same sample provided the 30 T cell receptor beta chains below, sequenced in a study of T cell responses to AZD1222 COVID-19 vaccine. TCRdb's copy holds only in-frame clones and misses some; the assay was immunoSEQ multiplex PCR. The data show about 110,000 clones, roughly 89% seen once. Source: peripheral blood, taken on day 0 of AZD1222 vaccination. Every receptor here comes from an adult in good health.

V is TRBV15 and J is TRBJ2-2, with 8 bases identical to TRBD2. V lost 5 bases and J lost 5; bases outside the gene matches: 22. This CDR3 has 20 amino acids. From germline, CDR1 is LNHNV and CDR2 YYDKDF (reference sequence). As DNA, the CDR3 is TGTGCCACCAGCGGGGTGGTAAAGGGAAATGACCGCGGGGGGACCGGGGAGCTGTTTTTT. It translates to CATSGVVKGNDRGGTGELFF.

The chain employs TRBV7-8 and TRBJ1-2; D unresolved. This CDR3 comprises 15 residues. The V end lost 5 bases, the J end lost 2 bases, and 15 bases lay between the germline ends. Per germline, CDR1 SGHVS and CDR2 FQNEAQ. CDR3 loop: CASSRGVSNNYGYTF. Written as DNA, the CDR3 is TGTGCCAGCAGCCGGGGAGTCTCGAACAACTATGGCTACACCTTC.

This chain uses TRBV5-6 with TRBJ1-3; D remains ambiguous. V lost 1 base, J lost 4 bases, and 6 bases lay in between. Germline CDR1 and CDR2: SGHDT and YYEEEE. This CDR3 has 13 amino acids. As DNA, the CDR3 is TGTGCCAGCAGCTTGAAAGCCGGAAACACCATATATTTT. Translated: CASSLKAGNTIYF.

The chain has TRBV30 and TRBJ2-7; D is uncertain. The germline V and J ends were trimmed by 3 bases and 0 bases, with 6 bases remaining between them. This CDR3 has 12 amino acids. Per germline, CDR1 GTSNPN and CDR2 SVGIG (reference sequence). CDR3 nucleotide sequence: TGTGCCTGGAGCGCTACCTCCTACGAGCAGTACTTC. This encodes CAWSATSYEQYF.

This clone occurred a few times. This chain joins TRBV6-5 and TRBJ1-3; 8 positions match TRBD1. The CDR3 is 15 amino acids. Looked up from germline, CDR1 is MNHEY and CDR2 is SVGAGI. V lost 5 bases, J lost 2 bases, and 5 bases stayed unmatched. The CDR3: CASSTTDRAGNTIYF. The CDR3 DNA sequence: TGTGCCAGCAGTACCACGGACAGGGCTGGAAACACCATATATTTT.

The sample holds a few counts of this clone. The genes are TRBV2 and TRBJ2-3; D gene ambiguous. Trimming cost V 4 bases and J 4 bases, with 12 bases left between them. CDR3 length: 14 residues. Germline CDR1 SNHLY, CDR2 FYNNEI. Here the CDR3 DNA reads TGTGCCAGCAGTGTCAGTGGTGGGTCAGATACGCAGTATTTT. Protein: CASSVSGGSDTQYF.

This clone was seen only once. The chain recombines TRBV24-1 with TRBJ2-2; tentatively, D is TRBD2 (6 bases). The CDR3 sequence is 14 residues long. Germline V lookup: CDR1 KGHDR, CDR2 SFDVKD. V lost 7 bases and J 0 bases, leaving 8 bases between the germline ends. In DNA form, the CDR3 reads TGTGCCACCAGCGGGACTCCGAACACCGGGGAGCTGTTTTTT. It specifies CATSGTPNTGELFF.

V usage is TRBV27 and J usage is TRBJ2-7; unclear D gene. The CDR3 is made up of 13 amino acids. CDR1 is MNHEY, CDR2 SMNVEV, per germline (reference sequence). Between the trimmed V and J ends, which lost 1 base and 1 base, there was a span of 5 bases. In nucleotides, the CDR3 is TGTGCCAGCAGTTTATACGGATCCTACGAGCAGTACTTC. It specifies CASSLYGSYEQYF.

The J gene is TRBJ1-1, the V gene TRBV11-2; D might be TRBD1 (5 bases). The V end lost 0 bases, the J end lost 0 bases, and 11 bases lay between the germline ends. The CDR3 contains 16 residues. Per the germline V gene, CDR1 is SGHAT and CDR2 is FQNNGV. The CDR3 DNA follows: TGTGCCAGCAGCTTAGAAGCGTTGGGACTGAACACTGAAGCTTTCTTT. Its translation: CASSLEALGLNTEAFF.

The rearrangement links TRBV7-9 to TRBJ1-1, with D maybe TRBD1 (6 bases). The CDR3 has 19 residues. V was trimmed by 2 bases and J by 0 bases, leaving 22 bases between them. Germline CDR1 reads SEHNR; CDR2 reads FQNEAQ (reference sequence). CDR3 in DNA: TGTGCCAGCAGCTTAAATTCCGTGTTACAGGGAGAAATGAACACTGAAGCTTTCTTT. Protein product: CASSLNSVLQGEMNTEAFF.

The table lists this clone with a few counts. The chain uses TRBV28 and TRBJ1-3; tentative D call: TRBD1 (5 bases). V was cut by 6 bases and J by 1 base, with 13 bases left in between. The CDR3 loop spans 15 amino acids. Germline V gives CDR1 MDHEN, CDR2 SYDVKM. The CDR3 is CASSRAGVSGNTIYF. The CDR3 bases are TGTGCCAGCAGCCGCGCGGGGGTTTCTGGAAACACCATATATTTT.

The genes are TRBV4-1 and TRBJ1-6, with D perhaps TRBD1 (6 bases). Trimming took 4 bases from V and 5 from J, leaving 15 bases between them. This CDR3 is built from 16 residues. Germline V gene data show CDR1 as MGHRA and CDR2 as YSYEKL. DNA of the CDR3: TGCGCCAGCAGCCCATCTGACAGGTGGAATAATTCACCCCTCCACTTT. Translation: CASSPSDRWNNSPLHF.

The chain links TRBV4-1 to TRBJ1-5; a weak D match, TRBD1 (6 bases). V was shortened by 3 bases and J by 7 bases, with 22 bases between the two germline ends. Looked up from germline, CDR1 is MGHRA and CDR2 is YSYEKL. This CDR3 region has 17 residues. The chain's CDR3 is CASSHPMGPGGGQPQHF. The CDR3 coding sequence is TGCGCCAGCAGCCACCCGATGGGCCCCGGGGGCGGGCAGCCCCAGCATTTT.

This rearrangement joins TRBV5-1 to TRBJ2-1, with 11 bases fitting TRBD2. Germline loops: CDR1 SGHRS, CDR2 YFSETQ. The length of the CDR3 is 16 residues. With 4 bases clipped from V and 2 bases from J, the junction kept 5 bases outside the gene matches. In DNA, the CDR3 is TGCGCCAGCAGCGGTAGACTAGCGGGGACCTACAATGAGCAGTTCTTC. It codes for CASSGRLAGTYNEQFF. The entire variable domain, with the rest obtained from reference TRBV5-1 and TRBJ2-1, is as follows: KAGVTQTPRYLIKTRGQQVTLSCSPISGHRSVSWYQQTPGQGLQFLFEYFSETQRNKGNFPGRFSGRQFSNSRSEMNVSTLELGDSALYLCASSGRLAGTYNEQFFGPGTRLTVL.

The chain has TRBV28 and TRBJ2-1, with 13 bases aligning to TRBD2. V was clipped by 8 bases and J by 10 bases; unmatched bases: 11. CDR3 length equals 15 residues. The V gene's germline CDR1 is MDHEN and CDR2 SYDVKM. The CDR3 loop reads CASGPVGLAGLEQFF. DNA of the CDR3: TGTGCCAGCGGGCCAGTGGGACTAGCGGGGTTAGAGCAGTTCTTC. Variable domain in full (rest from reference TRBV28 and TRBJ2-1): DVKVTQSSRYLVKRTGEKVFLECVQDMDHENMFWYRQDPGLGLRLIYFSYDVKMKEKGDIPEGYSVSREKKERFSLILESASTNQTSMYLCASGPVGLAGLEQFFGPGTRLTVL.

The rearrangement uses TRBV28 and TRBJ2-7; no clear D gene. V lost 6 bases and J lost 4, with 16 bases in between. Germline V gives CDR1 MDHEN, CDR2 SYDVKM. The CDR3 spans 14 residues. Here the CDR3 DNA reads TGTGCCAGCAGCAATGGCCACGGGTTGTACGAGCAGTACTTC. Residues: CASSNGHGLYEQYF.

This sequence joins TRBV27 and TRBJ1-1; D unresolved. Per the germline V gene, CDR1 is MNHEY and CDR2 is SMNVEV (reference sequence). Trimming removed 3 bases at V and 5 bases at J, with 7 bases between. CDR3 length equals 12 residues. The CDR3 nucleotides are TGTGCCAGCAGTTTCTGGGGAACTGAAGCTTTCTTT. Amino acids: CASSFWGTEAFF.

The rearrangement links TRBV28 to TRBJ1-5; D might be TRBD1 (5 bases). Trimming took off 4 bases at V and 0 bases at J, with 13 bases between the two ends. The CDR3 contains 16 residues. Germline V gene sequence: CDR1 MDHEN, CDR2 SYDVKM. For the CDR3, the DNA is TGTGCCAGCAGTTCTAAGGGGACCGTTAGCAATCAGCCCCAGCATTTT. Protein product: CASSSKGTVSNQPQHF. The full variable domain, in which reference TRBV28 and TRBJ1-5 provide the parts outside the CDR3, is DVKVTQSSRYLVKRTGEKVFLECVQDMDHENMFWYRQDPGLGLRLIYFSYDVKMKEKGDIPEGYSVSREKKERFSLILESASTNQTSMYLCASSSKGTVSNQPQHFGDGTRLSIL.

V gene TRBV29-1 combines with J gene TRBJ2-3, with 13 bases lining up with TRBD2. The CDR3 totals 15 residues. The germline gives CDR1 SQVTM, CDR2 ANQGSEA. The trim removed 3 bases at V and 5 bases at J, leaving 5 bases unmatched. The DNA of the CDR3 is TGCAGCGTTGATACTAGCGGGAGGGCCATAGATACGCAGTATTTT. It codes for CSVDTSGRAIDTQYF.

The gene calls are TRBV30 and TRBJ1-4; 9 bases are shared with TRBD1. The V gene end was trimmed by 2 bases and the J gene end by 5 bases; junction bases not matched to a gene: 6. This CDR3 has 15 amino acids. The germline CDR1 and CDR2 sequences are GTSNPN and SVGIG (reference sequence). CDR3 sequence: CAWSIRTGVNEKLFF. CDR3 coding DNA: TGTGCCTGGAGTATACGGACAGGGGTGAATGAAAAACTGTTTTTT.

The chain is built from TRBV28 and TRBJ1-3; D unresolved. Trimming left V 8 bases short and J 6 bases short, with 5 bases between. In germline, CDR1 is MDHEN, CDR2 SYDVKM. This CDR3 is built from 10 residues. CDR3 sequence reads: CASGSNTIYF. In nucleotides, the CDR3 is TGTGCCAGCGGGTCAAACACCATATATTTT.

CDR3 in amino acids: CASSQGWNTGELFF. The CDR3 region has the DNA TGCGCCAGCAGCCAAGGGTGGAACACCGGGGAGCTGTTTTTT. This chain uses TRBV4-1 with TRBJ2-2; the D is unclear. V was pared by 1 base and J by 1 base, with 4 bases between. This CDR3 has 14 amino acids. Germline values: CDR1 MGHRA, CDR2 YSYEKL.

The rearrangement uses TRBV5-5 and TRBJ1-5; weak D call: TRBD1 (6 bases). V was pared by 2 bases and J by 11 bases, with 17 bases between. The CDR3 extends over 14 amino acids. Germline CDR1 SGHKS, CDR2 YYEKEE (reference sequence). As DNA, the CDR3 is TGTGCCAGCAGCTTTAGGGACCGCGAGGGGGCCCAGCATTTT. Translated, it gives CASSFRDREGAQHF.

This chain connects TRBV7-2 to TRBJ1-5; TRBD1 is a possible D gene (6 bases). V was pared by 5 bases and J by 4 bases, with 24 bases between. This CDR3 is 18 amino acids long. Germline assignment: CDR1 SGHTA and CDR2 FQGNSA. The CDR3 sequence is CASSRDGQGKSLNQPQHF. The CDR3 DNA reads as TGTGCCAGCAGCCGGGATGGGCAGGGGAAGAGTCTAAATCAGCCCCAGCATTTT.

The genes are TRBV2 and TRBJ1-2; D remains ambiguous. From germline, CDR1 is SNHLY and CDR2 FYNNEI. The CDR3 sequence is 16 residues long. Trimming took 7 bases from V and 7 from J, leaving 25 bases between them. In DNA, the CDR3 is TGTGCCAGCAATCGAGGCAGGCCATCCAAGAACACTGGCTACACCTTC. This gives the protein CASNRGRPSKNTGYTF.

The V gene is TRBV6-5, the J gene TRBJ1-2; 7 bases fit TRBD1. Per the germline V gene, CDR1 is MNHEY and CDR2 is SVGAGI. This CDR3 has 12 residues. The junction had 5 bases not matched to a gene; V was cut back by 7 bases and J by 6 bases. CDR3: CASTQGGHGYTF. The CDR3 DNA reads TGTGCCAGCACCCAGGGGGGTCATGGCTACACCTTC.

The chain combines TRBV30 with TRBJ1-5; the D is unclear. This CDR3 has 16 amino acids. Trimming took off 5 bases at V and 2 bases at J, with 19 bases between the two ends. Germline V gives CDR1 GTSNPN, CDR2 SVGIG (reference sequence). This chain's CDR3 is CAWSSGYSIGNQPQHF. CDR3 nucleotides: TGTGCCTGGTCTTCCGGCTACTCTATTGGCAATCAGCCCCAGCATTTT.

CDR3 in DNA: TGTGCCAGTAGTGCCAACGGACGGGGAGACTCTGGAAACACCATATATTTT. This gives the protein CASSANGRGDSGNTIYF. The chain uses TRBV19 and TRBJ1-3; no firm D call. The ends were cut back, 5 bases at V and 0 bases at J, with 17 bases in the middle. The CDR3 extends over 17 amino acids. CDR1 is LNHDA, CDR2 SQIVND, per germline (reference sequence).

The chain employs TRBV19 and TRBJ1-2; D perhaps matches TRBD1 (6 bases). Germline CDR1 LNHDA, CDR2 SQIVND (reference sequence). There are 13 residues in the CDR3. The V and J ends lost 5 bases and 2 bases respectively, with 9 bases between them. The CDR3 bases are TGTGCCAGTAGTCGCGGACAGAACTATGGCTACACCTTC. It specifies CASSRGQNYGYTF.

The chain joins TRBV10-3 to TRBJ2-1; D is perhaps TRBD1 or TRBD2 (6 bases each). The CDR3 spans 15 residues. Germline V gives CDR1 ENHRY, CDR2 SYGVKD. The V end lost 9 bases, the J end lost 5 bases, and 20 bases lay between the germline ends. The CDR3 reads CAISRSGAQNNEQFF. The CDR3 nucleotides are TGTGCCATAAGTCGTTCGGGGGCGCAGAACAATGAGCAGTTCTTC.